This T cell receptor (beta chain) appears in the sequencing data of a study of T cells in Graves' hyperthyroidism and ophthalmopathy. The wider study: The initial diagnosis was the point when peripheral blood was collected, ahead of any treatment. Study observations and caveats: The authors' 13 V-J model separated ophthalmopathy from stable hyperthyroidism.

V was shortened by 0 bases and J by 7 bases, with 18 bases between the two germline ends. The length of the CDR3 is 16 residues. Template material for amplifying TCR beta CDR3 regions consisted of RNA transcripts. The study used the HTBI primer set for a first-round RT-PCR of the TCR CDR3. TCRdb re-called the multiplex PCR reads with MiXCR, one entry per CDR3 protein. The data contain 300,000 to 450,000 distinct CDR3 sequences, 18% of them singletons. In this sample, this clonotype turned up many times. Its antigen is currently unknown. Ophthalmopathy cases scored 3 or more on the Clinical Activity Score and 4 or more on NOSPECS grade, with duration below 3 months.

The clonotype was recovered from a man aged 18 to 29 with Graves' ophthalmopathy. Sequenced material: blood. The chain is built from TRBV12-3 or TRBV12-4 and TRBJ1-2, with a weak D call TRBD1 (6 bases). The CDR3 spells CASSLAGGAIVAGYTF. CDR3 coding DNA: TGTGCCAGCAGTTTAGCAGGGGGTGCTATCGTGGCTGGCTACACCTTC.